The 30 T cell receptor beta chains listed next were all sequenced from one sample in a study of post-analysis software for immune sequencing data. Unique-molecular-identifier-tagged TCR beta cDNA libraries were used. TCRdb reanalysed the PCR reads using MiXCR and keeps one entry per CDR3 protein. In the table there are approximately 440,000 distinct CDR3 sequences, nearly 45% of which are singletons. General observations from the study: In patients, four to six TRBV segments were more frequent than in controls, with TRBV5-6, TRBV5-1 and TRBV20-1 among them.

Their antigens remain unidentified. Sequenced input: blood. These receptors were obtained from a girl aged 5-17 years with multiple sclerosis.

CDR3 amino acids: CSVEGATGRETQYF. DNA of the CDR3: TGCAGCGTTGAAGGGGCGACAGGGAGAGAGACCCAGTACTTC. The genes are TRBV29-1 and TRBJ2-5; the match to TRBD1 covers 7 bases. The germline V gene encodes CDR1 SQVTM and CDR2 ANQGSEA. V lost 1 base to trimming and J lost 4 bases; unmatched junction nucleotides: 6. The CDR3 covers 14 residues.

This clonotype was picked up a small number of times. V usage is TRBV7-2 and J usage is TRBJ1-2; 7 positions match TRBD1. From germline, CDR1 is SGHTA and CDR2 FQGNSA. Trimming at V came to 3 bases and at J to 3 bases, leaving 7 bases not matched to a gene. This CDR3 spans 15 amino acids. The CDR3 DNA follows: TGTGCCAGCAGCTTCCGGGACAGCACCTACTATGGCTACACCTTC. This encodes CASSFRDSTYYGYTF.

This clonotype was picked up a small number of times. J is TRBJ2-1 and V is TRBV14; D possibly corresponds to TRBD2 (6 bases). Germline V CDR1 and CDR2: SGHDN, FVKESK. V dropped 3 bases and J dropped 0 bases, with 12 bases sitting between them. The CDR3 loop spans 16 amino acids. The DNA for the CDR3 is TGTGCCAGCAGCCACCCCGACGGGAGCTCCTACAATGAGCAGTTCTTC. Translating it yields CASSHPDGSSYNEQFF.

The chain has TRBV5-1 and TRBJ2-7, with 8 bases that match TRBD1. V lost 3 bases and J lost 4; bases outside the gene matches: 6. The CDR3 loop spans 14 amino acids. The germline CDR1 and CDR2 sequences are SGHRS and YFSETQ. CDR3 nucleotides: TGCGCCAGCAGCTCTATGGGACAGGCATACGAGCAGTACTTC. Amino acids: CASSSMGQAYEQYF. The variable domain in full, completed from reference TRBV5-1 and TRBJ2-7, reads KAGVTQTPRYLIKTRGQQVTLSCSPISGHRSVSWYQQTPGQGLQFLFEYFSETQRNKGNFPGRFSGRQFSNSRSEMNVSTLELGDSALYLCASSSMGQAYEQYFGPGTRLTVT.

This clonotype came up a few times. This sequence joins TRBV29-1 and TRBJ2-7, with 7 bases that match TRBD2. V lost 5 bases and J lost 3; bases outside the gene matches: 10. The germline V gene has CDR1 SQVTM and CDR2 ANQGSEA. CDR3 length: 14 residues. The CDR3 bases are TGCAGCGTTCGTAGTAGCGGGCGATACTACGAGCAGTACTTC. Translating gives CSVRSSGRYYEQYF.

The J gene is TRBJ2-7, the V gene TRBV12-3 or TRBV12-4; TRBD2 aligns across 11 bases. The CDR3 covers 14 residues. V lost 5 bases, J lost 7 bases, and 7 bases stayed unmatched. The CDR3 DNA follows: TGTGCCAGCAGTCAACTAGCGGGAGCCAAAGAGCAGTACTTC. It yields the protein CASSQLAGAKEQYF.

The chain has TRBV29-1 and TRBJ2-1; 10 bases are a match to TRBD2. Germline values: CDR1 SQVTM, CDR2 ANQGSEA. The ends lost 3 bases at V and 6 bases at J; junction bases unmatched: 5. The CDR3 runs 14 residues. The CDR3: CSVDLAGGGNEQFF. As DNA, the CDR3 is TGCAGCGTTGACTTAGCGGGAGGAGGCAATGAGCAGTTCTTC.

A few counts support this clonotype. For the CDR3, the DNA is TGTGCCAGCAGCCAAGTGTCCGGTGACAATGAGCAGTTCTTC. This encodes CASSQVSGDNEQFF. This chain links TRBV4-2 with TRBJ2-1; D unresolved. CDR3 size: 14 residues. Germline values: CDR1 LGHNA, CDR2 YNFKEQ. Deletions cut 1 base from V and 5 bases from J, with 9 bases between.

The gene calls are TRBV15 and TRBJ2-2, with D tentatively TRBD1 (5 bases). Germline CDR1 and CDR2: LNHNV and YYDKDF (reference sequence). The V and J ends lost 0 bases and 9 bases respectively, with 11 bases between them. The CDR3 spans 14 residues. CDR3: CATSRDLGHRELFF. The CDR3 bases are TGTGCCACCAGCAGAGACCTCGGACACCGGGAGCTGTTTTTT.

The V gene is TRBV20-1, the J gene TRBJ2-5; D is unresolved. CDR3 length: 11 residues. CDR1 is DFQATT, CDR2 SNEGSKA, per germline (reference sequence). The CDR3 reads CRVVGQETQYF. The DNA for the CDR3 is TGCAGGGTGGTGGGTCAAGAGACCCAGTACTTC.

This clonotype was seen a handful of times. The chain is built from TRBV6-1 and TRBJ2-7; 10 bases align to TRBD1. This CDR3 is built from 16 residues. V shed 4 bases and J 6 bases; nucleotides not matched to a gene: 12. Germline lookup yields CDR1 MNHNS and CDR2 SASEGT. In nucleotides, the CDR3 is TGTGCCAGCAGTGCCCTCCGGGACAGGGGAGGGTCCGAGCAGTACTTC. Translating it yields CASSALRDRGGSEQYF.

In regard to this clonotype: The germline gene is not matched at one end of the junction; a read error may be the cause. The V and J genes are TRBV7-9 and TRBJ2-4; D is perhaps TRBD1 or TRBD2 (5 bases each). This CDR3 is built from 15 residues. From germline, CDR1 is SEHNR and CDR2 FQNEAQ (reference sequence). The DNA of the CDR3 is TGTGCCGGCAGCTCACGGGACCGACCTTTTTGGGAGCAGTACTTC. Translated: CAGSSRDRPFWEQYF.

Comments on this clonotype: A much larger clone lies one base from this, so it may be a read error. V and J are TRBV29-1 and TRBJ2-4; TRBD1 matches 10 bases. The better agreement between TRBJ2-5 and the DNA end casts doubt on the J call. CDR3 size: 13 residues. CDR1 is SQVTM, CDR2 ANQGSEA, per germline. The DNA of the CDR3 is TGCAGCGTTGAGACAGGGGGCCGGGAGACCCAGTACTTC. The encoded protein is CSVETGGRETQYF.

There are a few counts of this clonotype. The CDR3 region is CASSGDRDGYTF. CDR3 nucleotide sequence: TGTGCCAGCAGTGGGGACAGGGATGGCTACACCTTC. This chain links TRBV25-1 with TRBJ1-2; 9 bases line up with TRBD1. The CDR3 has 12 amino acids. Germline-derived CDR1 and CDR2 are MGHDK and SYGVNS. The ends lost 4 bases at V and 6 bases at J; junction bases unmatched: 0.

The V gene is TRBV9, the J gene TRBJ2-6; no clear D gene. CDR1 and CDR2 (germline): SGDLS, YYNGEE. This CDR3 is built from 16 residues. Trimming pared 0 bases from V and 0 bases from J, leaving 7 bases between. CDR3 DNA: TGTGCCAGCAGCGTAGATCCAGACTCTGGGGCCAACGTCCTGACTTTC. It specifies CASSVDPDSGANVLTF.

Written as DNA, the CDR3 is TGTGCCAGCAGTTCTTTAGGACAGTTCAATGAGCAGTTCTTC. This sequence encodes CASSSLGQFNEQFF. V gene TRBV6-2 or TRBV6-3 combines with J gene TRBJ2-1, with a possible D match to TRBD1 (6 bases). The CDR3 has 14 residues. The germline V gene encodes CDR1 MNHEY and CDR2 SVGEGT. Trimming removed 4 bases from V and 6 bases from J, with 13 bases in between.

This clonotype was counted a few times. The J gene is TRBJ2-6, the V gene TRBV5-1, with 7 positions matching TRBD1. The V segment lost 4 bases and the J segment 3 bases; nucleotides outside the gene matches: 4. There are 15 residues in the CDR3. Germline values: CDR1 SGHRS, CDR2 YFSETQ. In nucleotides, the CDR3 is TGCGCCAGCAGCGTCACAGGGGTTGGGGCCAACGTCCTGACTTTC. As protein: CASSVTGVGANVLTF.

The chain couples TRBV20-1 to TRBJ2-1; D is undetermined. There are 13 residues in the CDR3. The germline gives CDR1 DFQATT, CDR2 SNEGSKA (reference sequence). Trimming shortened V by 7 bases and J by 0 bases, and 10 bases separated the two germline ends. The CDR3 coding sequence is TGCAGTGTCGACCCCTTCTCCTACAATGAGCAGTTCTTC. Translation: CSVDPFSYNEQFF.

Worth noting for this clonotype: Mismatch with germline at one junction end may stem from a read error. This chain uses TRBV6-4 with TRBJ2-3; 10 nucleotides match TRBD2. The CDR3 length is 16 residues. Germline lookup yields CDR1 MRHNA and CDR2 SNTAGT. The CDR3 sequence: CANSDGSGRGTDMQYF. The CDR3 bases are TGTGCCAACAGTGACGGGAGCGGGAGGGGCACAGATATGCAGTATTTT.

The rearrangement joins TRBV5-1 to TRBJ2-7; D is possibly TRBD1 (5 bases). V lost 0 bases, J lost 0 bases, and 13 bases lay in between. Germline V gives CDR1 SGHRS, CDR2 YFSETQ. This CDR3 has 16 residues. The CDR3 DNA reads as TGCGCCAGCAGCTTGGGACCGACGGACAACTCCTACGAGCAGTACTTC. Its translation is CASSLGPTDNSYEQYF.

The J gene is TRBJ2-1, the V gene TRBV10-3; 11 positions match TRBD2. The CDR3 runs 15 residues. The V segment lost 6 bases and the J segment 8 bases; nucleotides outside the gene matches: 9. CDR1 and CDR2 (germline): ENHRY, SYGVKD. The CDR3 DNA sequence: TGTGCCATCAGGGAAACTAGCGGGAGTTTCGATGAGCAGTTCTTC. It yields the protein CAIRETSGSFDEQFF.

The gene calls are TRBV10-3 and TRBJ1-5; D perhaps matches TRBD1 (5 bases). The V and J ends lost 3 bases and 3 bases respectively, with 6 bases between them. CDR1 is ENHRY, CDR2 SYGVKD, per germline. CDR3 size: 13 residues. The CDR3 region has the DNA TGTGCCATCAGTGACAGGGTCAATCAGCCCCAGCATTTT. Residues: CAISDRVNQPQHF.

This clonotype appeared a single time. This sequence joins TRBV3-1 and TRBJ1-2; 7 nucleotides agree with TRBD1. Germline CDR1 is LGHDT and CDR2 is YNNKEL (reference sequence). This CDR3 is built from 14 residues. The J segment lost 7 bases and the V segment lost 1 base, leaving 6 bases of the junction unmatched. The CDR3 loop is CASSQATGCLGYTF. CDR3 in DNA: TGTGCCAGCAGCCAAGCGACAGGGTGTCTTGGCTACACCTTC. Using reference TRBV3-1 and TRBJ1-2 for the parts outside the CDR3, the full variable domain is DTAVSQTPKYLVTQMGNDKSIKCEQNLGHDTMYWYKQDSKKFLKIMFSYNNKELIINETVPNRFSPKSPDKAHLNLHINSLELGDSAVYFCASSQATGCLGYTFGSGTRLTVV.

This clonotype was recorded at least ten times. The CDR3 loop reads CASSFLGGQETQYF. The CDR3 nucleotides are TGTGCCAGCAGTTTCCTGGGGGGACAAGAGACCCAGTACTTC. The chain combines TRBV12-3 or TRBV12-4 with TRBJ2-5, with D tentatively TRBD2 (6 bases). The CDR3 contains 14 residues. V dropped 3 bases and J dropped 2 bases, with 10 bases sitting between them.

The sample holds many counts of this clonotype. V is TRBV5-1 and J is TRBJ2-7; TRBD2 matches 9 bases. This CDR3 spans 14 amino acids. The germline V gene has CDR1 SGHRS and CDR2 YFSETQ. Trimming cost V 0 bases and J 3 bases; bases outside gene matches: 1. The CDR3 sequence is CASSLGAGGYEQYF. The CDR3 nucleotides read TGCGCCAGCAGCTTGGGAGCGGGAGGCTACGAGCAGTACTTC.

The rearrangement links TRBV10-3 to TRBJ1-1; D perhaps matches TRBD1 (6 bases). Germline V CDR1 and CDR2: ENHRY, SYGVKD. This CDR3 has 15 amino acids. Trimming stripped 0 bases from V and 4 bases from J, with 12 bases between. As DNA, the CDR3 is TGTGCCATCAGTGAGTCGGTGGACAGACTCACTGAAGCTTTCTTT. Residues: CAISESVDRLTEAFF.

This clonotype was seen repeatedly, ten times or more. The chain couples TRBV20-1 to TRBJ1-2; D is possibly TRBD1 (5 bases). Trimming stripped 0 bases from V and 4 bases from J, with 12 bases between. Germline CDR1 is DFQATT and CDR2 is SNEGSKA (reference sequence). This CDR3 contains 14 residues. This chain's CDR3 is CSARESDIPYGYTF. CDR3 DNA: TGCAGTGCTAGAGAGTCGGACATACCCTATGGCTACACCTTC.

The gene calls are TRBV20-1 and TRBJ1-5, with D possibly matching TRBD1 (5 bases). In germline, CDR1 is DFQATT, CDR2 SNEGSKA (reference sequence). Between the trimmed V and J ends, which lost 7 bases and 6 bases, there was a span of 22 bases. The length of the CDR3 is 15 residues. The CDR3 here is CSVSSTSTVPQPQHF. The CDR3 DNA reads TGCAGTGTCTCCTCAACCTCGACAGTGCCTCAGCCCCAGCATTTT.

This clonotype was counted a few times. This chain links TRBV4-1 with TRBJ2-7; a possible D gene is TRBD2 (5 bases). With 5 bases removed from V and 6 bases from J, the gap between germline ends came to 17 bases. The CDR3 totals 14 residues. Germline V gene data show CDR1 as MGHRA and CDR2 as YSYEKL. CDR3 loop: CASSADLLAFEQYF. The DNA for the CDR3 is TGCGCCAGCAGCGCCGACTTGCTAGCTTTCGAGCAGTACTTC.

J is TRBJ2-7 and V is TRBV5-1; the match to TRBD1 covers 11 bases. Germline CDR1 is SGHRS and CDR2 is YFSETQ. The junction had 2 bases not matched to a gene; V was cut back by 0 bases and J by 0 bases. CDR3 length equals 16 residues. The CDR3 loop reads CASSLEGTGGSYEQYF. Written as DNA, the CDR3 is TGCGCCAGCAGCTTGGAAGGGACAGGGGGCTCCTACGAGCAGTACTTC. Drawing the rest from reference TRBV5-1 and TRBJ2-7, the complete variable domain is KAGVTQTPRYLIKTRGQQVTLSCSPISGHRSVSWYQQTPGQGLQFLFEYFSETQRNKGNFPGRFSGRQFSNSRSEMNVSTLELGDSALYLCASSLEGTGGSYEQYFGPGTRLTVT.